The clone carrying this TCR delta chain was detected many times. The same CDR3 also results from other DNA sequences found in this sample. TCRdb processed the RT-PCR reads again with the CATT caller. Of about 10,000 delta-chain clones listed, 1% to 1.5% are singletons. Germline V gives CDR1 GEAIGNYY, CDR2 EKD. V lost 0 bases, J lost 0 bases, and 6 bases stayed unmatched. This CDR3 has 16 amino acids. The sample is drawn from a study of gamma-delta T cells after stem cell transplantation. This TCR was recovered from a human donor. It is not recorded whose cells these are; they may come from a transplant donor. Sequencing was carried out using gamma-delta T cells. The V call is TRDV2, the J call TRDJ1; 7 nucleotides align to TRDD3. The CDR3 loop is CACDTVGGLDTDKLIF. The CDR3 bases are TGTGCCTGTGACACCGTAGGGGGATTGGACACCGATAAACTCATCTTT.